This TCR beta chain was captured in a study of blood T cell repertoires in COVID-19. Overall study: Samples taken during acute and convalescent COVID-19 were collected in the United States, Italy and Spain. Sources were T cells, B-cell-depleted T cells, or PBMCs; the material itself was cDNA or gDNA.

Original methodology: Reference gene primers were amplified, and this amplification served to estimate nucleated cell counts. Generated by immunoSEQ multiplex PCR, the TCRdb table keeps only in-frame clones and is missing some. V, J and clone size are taken as reported in that table, and D and trimming were inferred from the DNA itself. This table holds under 400,000 clones, around 87% found once. The CDR3 totals 17 residues. V lost 5 bases and J lost 3, with 22 bases in between. From germline, CDR1 is KGHSH and CDR2 LQKENI. The sample comprised peripheral blood. The sequence was obtained from a man in his late teens or twenties with active or convalescent COVID-19. V usage is TRBV18 and J usage is TRBJ2-5, with a weak D call TRBD1 (6 bases). In DNA, the CDR3 is TGTGCCAGCTCATCGGGGAATTCCGGGACACTGAAAGAGACCCAGTACTTC. This encodes CASSSGNSGTLKETQYF.